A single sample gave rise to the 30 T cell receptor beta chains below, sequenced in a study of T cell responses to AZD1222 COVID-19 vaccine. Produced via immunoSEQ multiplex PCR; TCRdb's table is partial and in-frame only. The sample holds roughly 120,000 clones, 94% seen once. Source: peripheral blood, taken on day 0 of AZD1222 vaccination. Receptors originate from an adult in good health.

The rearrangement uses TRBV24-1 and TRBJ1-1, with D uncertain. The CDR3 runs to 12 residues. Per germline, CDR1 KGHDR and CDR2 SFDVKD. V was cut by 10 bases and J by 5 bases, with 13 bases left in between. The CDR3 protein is CATDKVATEAFF. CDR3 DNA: TGTGCCACAGATAAGGTTGCGACTGAAGCTTTCTTT.

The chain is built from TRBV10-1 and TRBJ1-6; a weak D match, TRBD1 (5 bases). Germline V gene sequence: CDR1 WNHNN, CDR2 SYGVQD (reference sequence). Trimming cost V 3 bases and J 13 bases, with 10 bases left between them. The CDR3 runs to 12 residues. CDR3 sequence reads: CASSEGPGPLHF. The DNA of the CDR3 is TGCGCCAGCAGTGAAGGCCCAGGGCCCCTCCACTTT.

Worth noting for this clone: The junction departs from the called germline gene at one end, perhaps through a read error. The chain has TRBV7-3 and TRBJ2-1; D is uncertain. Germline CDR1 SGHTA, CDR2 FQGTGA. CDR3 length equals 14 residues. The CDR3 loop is CASSLTHSNNEQFF. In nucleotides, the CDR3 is TGTGCCAGCAGCTTAACTCACTCCAACAATGAGCAGTTCTTC.

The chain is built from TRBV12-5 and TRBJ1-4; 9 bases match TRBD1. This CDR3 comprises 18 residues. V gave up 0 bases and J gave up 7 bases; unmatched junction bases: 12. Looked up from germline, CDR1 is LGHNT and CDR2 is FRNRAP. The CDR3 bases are TGTGCTAGTGGTTTGGTAGAAGGGACAGGGTCGCCCTTTGAAAAACTGTTTTTT. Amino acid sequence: CASGLVEGTGSPFEKLFF.

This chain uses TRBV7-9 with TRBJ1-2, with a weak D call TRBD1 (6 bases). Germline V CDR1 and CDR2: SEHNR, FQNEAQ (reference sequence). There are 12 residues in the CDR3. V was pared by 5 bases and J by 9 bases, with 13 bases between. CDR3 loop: CASSTQGTSYTF. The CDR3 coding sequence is TGTGCCAGCAGCACACAGGGTACCAGCTACACCTTC.

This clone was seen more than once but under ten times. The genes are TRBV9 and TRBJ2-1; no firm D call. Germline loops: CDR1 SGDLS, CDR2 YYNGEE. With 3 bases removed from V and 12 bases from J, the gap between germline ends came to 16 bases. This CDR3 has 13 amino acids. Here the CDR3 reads CASSATTKAAQFF. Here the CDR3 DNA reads TGTGCCAGCAGCGCTACTACGAAGGCAGCGCAGTTCTTC.

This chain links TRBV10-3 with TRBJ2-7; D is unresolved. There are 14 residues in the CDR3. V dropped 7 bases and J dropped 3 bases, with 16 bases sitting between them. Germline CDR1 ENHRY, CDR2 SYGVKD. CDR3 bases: TGTGCCATCACCCCTCGCGAAGCGAACTACGAGCAGTACTTC. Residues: CAITPREANYEQYF.

The CDR3 DNA follows: TGCGCCAGCAGCCAAGATGTTTGGACTAGCGGCCTCAATGAGCAGTTCTTC. Translation: CASSQDVWTSGLNEQFF. This sequence joins TRBV4-3 and TRBJ2-1; TRBD2 matches at 10 bases. The CDR3 is made up of 17 amino acids. V trimming: 0 bases; J trimming: 6 bases; junction bases outside the gene matches: 8. Germline CDR1 reads LGHNA; CDR2 reads YSLEER.

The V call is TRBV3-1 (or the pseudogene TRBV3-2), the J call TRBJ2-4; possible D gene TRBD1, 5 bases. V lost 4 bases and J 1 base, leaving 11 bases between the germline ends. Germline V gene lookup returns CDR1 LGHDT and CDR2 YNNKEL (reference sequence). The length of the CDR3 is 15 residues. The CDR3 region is CASSPGKGAKNIQYF. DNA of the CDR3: TGTGCCAGCAGCCCAGGGAAGGGGGCCAAAAACATTCAGTACTTC.

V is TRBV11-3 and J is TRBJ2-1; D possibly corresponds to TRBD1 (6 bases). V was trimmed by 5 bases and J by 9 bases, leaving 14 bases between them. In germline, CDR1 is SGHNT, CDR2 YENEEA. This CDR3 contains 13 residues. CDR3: CASSRPQGIEQFF. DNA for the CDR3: TGTGCCAGCAGCCGTCCACAGGGAATTGAGCAGTTCTTC.

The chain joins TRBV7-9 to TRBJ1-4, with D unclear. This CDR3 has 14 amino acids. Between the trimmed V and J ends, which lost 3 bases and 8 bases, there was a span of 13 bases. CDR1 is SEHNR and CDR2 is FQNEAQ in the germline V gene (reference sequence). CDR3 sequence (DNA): TGTGCCAGCAGCTTTCCCGGCGGGAACGAAAAACTGTTTTTT. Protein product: CASSFPGGNEKLFF.

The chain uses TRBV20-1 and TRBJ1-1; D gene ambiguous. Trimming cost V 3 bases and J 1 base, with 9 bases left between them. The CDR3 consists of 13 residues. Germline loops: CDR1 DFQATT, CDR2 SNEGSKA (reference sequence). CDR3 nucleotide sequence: TGCAGTGCTAGTGTAAGCCGGAACACTGAAGCTTTCTTT. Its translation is CSASVSRNTEAFF.

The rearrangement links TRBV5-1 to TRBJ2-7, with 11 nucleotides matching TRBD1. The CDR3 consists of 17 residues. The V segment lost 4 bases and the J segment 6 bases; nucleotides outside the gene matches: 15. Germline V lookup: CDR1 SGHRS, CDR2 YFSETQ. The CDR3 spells CASSPKVFGQGAGEQYF. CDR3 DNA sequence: TGCGCCAGCAGCCCGAAGGTCTTCGGACAGGGGGCTGGCGAGCAGTACTTC.

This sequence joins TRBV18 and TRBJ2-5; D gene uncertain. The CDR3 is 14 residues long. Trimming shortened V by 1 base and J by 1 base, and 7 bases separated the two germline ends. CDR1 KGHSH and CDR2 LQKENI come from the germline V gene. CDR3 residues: CASSPREVQETQYF. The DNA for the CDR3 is TGTGCCAGCTCACCACGGGAAGTCCAAGAGACCCAGTACTTC.

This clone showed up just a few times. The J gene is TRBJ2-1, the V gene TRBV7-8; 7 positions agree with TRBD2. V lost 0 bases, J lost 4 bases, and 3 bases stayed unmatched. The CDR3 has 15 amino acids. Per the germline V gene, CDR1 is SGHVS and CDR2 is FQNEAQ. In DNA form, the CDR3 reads TGTGCCAGCAGCTTAGCGGGAGGGCGTTACAATGAGCAGTTCTTC. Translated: CASSLAGGRYNEQFF.

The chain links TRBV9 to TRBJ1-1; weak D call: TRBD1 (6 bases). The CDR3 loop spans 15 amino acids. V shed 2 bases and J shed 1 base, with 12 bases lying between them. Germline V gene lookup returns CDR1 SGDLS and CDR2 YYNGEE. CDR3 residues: CASSVTGTPNTEAFF. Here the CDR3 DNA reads TGTGCCAGCAGCGTTACCGGGACACCGAACACTGAAGCTTTCTTT.

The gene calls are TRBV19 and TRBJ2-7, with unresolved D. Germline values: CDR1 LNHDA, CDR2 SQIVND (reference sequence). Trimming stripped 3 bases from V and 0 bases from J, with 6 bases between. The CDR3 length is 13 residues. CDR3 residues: CASSMADSYEQYF. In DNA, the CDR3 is TGTGCCAGTAGTATGGCCGACTCCTACGAGCAGTACTTC.

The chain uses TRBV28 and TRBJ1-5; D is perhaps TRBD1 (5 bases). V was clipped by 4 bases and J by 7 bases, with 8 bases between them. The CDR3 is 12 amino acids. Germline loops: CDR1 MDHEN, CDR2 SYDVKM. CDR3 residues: CASSSGGQPQHF. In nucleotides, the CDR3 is TGTGCCAGCAGTTCCGGGGGGCAGCCCCAGCATTTT.

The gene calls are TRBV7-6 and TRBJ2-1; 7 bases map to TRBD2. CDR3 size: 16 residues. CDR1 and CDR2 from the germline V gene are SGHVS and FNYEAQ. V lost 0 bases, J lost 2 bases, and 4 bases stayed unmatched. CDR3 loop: CASSLAGGITYNEQFF. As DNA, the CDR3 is TGTGCCAGCAGCTTAGCGGGGGGGATCACCTACAATGAGCAGTTCTTC. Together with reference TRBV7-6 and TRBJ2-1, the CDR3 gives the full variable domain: GAGVSQSPRYKVTKRGQDVALRCDPISGHVSLYWYRQALGQGPEFLTYFNYEAQQDKSGLPNDRFSAERPEGSISTLTIQRTEQRDSAMYRCASSLAGGITYNEQFFGPGTRLTVL.

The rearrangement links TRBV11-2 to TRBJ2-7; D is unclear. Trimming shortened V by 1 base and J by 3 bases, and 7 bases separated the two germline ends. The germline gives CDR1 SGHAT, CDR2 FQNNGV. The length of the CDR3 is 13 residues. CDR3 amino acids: CASSLGRLYEQYF. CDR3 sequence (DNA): TGTGCCAGCAGCTTAGGACGACTCTACGAGCAGTACTTC.

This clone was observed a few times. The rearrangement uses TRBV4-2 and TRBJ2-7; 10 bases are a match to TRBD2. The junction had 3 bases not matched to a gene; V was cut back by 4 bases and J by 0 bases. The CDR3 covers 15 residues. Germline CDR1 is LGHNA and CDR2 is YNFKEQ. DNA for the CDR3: TGTGCCAGCAGCCGATCTAGCGGGAGCTCCTACGAGCAGTACTTC. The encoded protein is CASSRSSGSSYEQYF.

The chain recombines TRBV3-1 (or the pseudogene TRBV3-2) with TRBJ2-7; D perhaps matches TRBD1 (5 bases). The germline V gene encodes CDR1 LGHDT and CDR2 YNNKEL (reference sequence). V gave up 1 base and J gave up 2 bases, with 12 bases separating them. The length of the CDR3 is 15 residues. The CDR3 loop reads CASSQAGRGTYEQYF. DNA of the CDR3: TGTGCCAGCAGCCAAGCCGGAAGGGGAACCTACGAGCAGTACTTC.

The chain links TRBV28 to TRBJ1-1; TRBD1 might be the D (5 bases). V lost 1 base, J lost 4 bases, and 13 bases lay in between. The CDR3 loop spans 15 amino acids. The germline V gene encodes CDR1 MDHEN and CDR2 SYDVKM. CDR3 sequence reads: CASSLFAGSSTEAFF. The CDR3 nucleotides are TGTGCCAGCAGTTTATTCGCAGGGTCGAGCACTGAAGCTTTCTTT.

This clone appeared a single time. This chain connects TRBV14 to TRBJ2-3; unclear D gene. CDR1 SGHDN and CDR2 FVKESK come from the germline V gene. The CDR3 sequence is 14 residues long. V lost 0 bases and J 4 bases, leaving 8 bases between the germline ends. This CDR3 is CASSQEFPPDTQYF. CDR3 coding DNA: TGTGCCAGCAGCCAAGAATTCCCGCCAGATACGCAGTATTTT.

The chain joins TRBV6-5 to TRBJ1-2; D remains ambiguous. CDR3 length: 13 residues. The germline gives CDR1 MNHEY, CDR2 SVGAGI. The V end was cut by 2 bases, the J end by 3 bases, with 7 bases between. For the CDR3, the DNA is TGTGCCAGCAGTTACACAGTTGACTATGGCTACACCTTC. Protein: CASSYTVDYGYTF.

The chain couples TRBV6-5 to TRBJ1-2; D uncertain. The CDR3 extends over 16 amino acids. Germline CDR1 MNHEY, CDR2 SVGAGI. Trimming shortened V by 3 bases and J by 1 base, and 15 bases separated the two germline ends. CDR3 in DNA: TGTGCCAGCAGTTATTCGCGGGCCTACTATAACTATGGCTACACCTTC. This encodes CASSYSRAYYNYGYTF.

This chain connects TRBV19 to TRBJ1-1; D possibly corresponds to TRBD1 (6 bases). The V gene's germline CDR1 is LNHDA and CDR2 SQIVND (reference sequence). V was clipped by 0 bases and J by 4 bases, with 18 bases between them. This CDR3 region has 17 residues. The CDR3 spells CASSIDHDRRVTTEAFF. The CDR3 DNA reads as TGTGCCAGTAGTATAGACCACGACAGGCGGGTAACCACTGAAGCTTTCTTT.

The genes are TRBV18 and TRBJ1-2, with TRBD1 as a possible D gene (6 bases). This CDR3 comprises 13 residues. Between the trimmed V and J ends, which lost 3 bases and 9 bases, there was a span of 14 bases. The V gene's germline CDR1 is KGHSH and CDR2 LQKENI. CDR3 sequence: CASSPDSSMRYTF. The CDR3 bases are TGTGCCAGCTCACCGGACAGTTCTATGCGCTACACCTTC.

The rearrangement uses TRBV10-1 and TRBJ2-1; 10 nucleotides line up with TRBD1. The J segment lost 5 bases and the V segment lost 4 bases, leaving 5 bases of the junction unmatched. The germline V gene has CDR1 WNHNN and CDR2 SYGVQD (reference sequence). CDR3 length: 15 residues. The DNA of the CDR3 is TGCGCCAGCAGTGGGAGACAGGGGGCCGACAATGAGCAGTTCTTC. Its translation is CASSGRQGADNEQFF.

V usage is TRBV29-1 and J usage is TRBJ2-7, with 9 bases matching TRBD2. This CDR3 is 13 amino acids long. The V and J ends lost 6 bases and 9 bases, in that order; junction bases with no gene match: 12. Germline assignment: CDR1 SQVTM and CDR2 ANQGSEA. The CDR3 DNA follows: TGCAGCGTCGTGATACTAGCGGGTGAGGGGCAGTACTTC. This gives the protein CSVVILAGEGQYF.